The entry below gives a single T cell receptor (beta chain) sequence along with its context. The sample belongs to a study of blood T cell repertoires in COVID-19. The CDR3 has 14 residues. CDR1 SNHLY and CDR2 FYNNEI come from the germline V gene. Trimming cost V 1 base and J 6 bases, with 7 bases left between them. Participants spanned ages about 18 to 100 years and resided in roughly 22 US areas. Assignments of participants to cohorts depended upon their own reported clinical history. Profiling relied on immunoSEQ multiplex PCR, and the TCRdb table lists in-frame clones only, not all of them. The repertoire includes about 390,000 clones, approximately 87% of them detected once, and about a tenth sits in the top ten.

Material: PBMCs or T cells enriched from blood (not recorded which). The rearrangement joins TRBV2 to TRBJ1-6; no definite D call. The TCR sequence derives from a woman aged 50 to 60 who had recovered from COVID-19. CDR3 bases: TGTGCCAGCAGTGAAGATGGCGGTAATTCACCCCTCCACTTT. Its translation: CASSEDGGNSPLHF.